The 21 T cell receptor beta chains reported below all come from one sample, sequenced in a study of CD8+ T cells in alopecia areata. cDNA serving as the sequencing template came from extracted, reverse transcribed RNA. Produced via immunoSEQ multiplex PCR; TCRdb's table is partial and in-frame only. Here the sample spans some 51,000 clones, about 96% being singletons. The sample consisted of CD8+ T cells sorted from blood, taken at week 0. These TCRs come from a human donor with alopecia areata.

V usage is TRBV7-2 and J usage is TRBJ2-5; weak D call: TRBD2 (5 bases). The germline V and J ends were trimmed by 7 bases and 0 bases, with 15 bases remaining between them. Per the germline V gene, CDR1 is SGHTA and CDR2 is FQGNSA. The CDR3 runs to 15 residues. The CDR3 region has the DNA TGTGCCAGCACCACCCCGGAGGTGCACCAAGAGACCCAGTACTTC. Its translation is CASTTPEVHQETQYF.

The gene calls are TRBV6-1 and TRBJ1-1; D not resolved. V was clipped by 1 base and J by 2 bases, with 14 bases between them. Germline V gives CDR1 MNHNS, CDR2 SASEGT. This CDR3 spans 16 amino acids. DNA of the CDR3: TGTGCCAGCAGTGAAGGGACCGGATACAGTAACACTGAAGCTTTCTTT. It yields the protein CASSEGTGYSNTEAFF.

The CDR3 nucleotides are TGTGCCAGTAGCAACGGACAGGATACGCAGTATTTT. Its protein product is CASSNGQDTQYF. V usage is TRBV19 and J usage is TRBJ2-3, with TRBD1 as a possible D gene (6 bases). V lost 6 bases, J lost 6 bases, and 10 bases lay in between. Germline-derived CDR1 and CDR2 are LNHDA and SQIVND (reference sequence). The CDR3 contains 12 residues.

The J gene is TRBJ1-1, the V gene TRBV30, with D perhaps matching TRBD1 (6 bases). The germline CDR1 and CDR2 sequences are GTSNPN and SVGIG (reference sequence). CDR3 length: 16 amino acids. Trimming removed 1 base at V and 3 bases at J, with 18 bases between. In DNA form, the CDR3 reads TGTGCCTGGAGTGGGATTTTACAGGGCGGGGACACTGAAGCTTTCTTT. It encodes CAWSGILQGGDTEAFF.

This clone showed up just once. The chain has TRBV2 and TRBJ2-1, with D possibly being TRBD1 or TRBD2 (5 bases each). CDR3 length: 11 amino acids. Germline CDR1 SNHLY, CDR2 FYNNEI. The V end lost 10 bases, the J end lost 8 bases, and 12 bases lay between the germline ends. The CDR3 coding sequence is TGTGCCACCTTGATGGGGGATGAGCAGTTCTTC. Translation gives CATLMGDEQFF.

The genes are TRBV7-8 and TRBJ1-3, with D possibly TRBD1 on 5 matching bases. Germline V gives CDR1 SGHVS, CDR2 FQNEAQ. This CDR3 has 17 residues. V was trimmed by 2 bases and J by 0 bases, leaving 14 bases between them. CDR3 bases: TGTGCCAGCAGCTTATGGGGTGACAGCCGCTCTGGAAACACCATATATTTT. Translated, it gives CASSLWGDSRSGNTIYF.

The chain has TRBV7-6 and TRBJ2-4; 8 positions agree with TRBD2. Germline CDR1 SGHVS, CDR2 FNYEAQ. The CDR3 has 16 amino acids. V shed 1 base and J 1 base; nucleotides not matched to a gene: 3. The CDR3 DNA follows: TGTGCCAGCAGCTTAGTGGCTAGCGGGGCCAAAAACATTCAGTACTTC. It encodes CASSLVASGAKNIQYF.

The sample holds one count of this clone. The genes are TRBV4-2 and TRBJ1-1; 8 positions agree with TRBD1. With 4 bases clipped from V and 1 base from J, the junction kept 5 bases outside the gene matches. There are 15 residues in the CDR3. Germline V gene sequence: CDR1 LGHNA, CDR2 YNFKEQ. The CDR3 region has the DNA TGTGCCAGCAGCCCCGGGACAGGCAGGAACACTGAAGCTTTCTTT. Translated: CASSPGTGRNTEAFF.

DNA of the CDR3: TGCGCCAGCAGTGATCCCCGCCGGGGGCCCCACTCCTACGAGCAGTACTTC. This encodes CASSDPRRGPHSYEQYF. The genes are TRBV10-2 and TRBJ2-7; either TRBD1 or TRBD2 may supply D (6 bases each). Germline V gene data show CDR1 as WSHSY and CDR2 as SAAADI. CDR3 size: 17 residues. Trimming removed 3 bases from V and 0 bases from J, with 18 bases in between.

The rearrangement uses TRBV7-6 and TRBJ2-3, with TRBD2 matching 10 bases. Germline-derived CDR1 and CDR2 are SGHVS and FNYEAQ. The trim removed 0 bases at V and 4 bases at J, leaving 7 bases unmatched. This CDR3 is built from 17 residues. DNA of the CDR3: TGTGCCAGCAGCTTAGCTGCTAGCGGGGGATCTTCAGATACGCAGTATTTT. Protein sequence: CASSLAASGGSSDTQYF.

The genes are TRBV4-2 and TRBJ2-3; TRBD2 matches at 8 bases. Unmatched junction bases numbered 12, after V lost 3 bases and J lost 4 bases. The CDR3 contains 17 residues. Germline V lookup: CDR1 LGHNA, CDR2 YNFKEQ. The CDR3 sequence is CASSQAPGRGGADTQYF. In nucleotides, the CDR3 is TGTGCCAGCAGCCAGGCCCCGGGACGGGGGGGGGCAGATACGCAGTATTTT.

The CDR3 here is CASIQGKRGPSGYF. The DNA of the CDR3 is TGCGCCAGCATCCAGGGGAAGCGGGGACCCTCAGGGTACTTC. The rearrangement joins TRBV23-1 to TRBJ2-4; a possible D gene is TRBD2 (7 bases). Being an ORF, TRBV23-1 has a function that is uncertain. The V end lost 7 bases, the J end lost 15 bases, and 25 bases lay between the germline ends. The CDR3 extends over 14 amino acids.

The chain is built from TRBV29-1 and TRBJ1-2; 10 nucleotides line up with TRBD1. The CDR3 loop spans 14 amino acids. With V trimmed by 4 bases and J by 2 bases, 4 bases remained unmatched. The germline V gene encodes CDR1 SQVTM and CDR2 ANQGSEA. In nucleotides, the CDR3 is TGCAGCGTTGCCGGGACAGGGGTGAACTATGGCTACACCTTC. Its translation: CSVAGTGVNYGYTF.

The rearrangement joins TRBV29-1 to TRBJ2-3; perhaps TRBD1 as D (5 bases). Trimming pared 6 bases from V and 3 bases from J, leaving 16 bases between. The CDR3 loop spans 14 amino acids. Looked up from germline, CDR1 is SQVTM and CDR2 is ANQGSEA. The CDR3 reads CSVPGPQGTDTQYF. The CDR3 nucleotides read TGCAGCGTCCCGGGCCCCCAGGGTACAGATACGCAGTATTTT.

The gene calls are TRBV5-1 and TRBJ2-2; 9 bases map to TRBD1. The V gene's germline CDR1 is SGHRS and CDR2 YFSETQ. The J segment lost 7 bases and the V segment lost 1 base, leaving 5 bases of the junction unmatched. This CDR3 is built from 15 residues. The CDR3 loop is CASSLYRGRNGELFF. The CDR3 DNA is TGCGCCAGCAGCTTGTACAGGGGGCGTAACGGGGAGCTGTTTTTT.

The genes are TRBV4-3 and TRBJ2-1, with 7 bases lining up with TRBD2. The CDR3 sequence is 17 residues long. CDR1 is LGHNA and CDR2 is YSLEER in the germline V gene. V trimming: 1 base; J trimming: 5 bases; junction bases outside the gene matches: 11. DNA of the CDR3: TGCGCCAGCAGCCAAGTCGCTTGGCGGGGGAAAAACAATGAGCAGTTCTTC. Its protein is CASSQVAWRGKNNEQFF.

This chain connects TRBV6-1 to TRBJ2-3, with 9 positions matching TRBD2. Trimming took 2 bases from V and 2 from J; bases not matched to a gene: 5. Germline-derived CDR1 and CDR2 are MNHNS and SASEGT. CDR3 length: 16 residues. The CDR3 bases are TGTGCCAGCAGTGAATACCTAGCGGGGTCCACAGATACGCAGTATTTT. Translated, it gives CASSEYLAGSTDTQYF.

This sequence joins TRBV18 and TRBJ1-1, with D tentatively TRBD1 (6 bases). The V end lost 0 bases, the J end lost 0 bases, and 11 bases lay between the germline ends. This CDR3 is 16 amino acids long. The V gene's germline CDR1 is KGHSH and CDR2 LQKENI. CDR3 amino acids: CASSPPRQGLNTEAFF. The CDR3 bases are TGTGCCAGCTCACCACCGCGGCAGGGGCTGAACACTGAAGCTTTCTTT.

J is TRBJ2-7 and V is TRBV27, with 8 bases that match TRBD1. CDR1 MNHEY and CDR2 SMNVEV come from the germline V gene (reference sequence). The CDR3 length is 14 residues. Unmatched junction bases numbered 4, after V lost 4 bases and J lost 2 bases. The CDR3 nucleotides are TGTGCCAGCAGTTCATACAGGGGGACCTACGAGCAGTACTTC. Translated, it gives CASSSYRGTYEQYF.

This chain links TRBV19 with TRBJ1-1, with a weak D call TRBD1 (6 bases). The CDR3 consists of 14 residues. Germline CDR1 reads LNHDA; CDR2 reads SQIVND (reference sequence). The V end was cut by 3 bases, the J end by 1 base, with 9 bases between. The CDR3 DNA follows: TGTGCCAGTAGTATTGGCAGGGGGAACACTGAAGCTTTCTTT. Amino acids: CASSIGRGNTEAFF.

The chain combines TRBV29-1 with TRBJ1-1; D may be TRBD1 (6 bases). V lost 5 bases to trimming and J lost 1 base, with 8 bases between them. The CDR3 sequence is 12 residues long. Per germline, CDR1 SQVTM and CDR2 ANQGSEA. The CDR3 reads CSVLGGNTEAFF. The CDR3 coding sequence is TGCAGCGTTCTAGGGGGGAACACTGAAGCTTTCTTT.